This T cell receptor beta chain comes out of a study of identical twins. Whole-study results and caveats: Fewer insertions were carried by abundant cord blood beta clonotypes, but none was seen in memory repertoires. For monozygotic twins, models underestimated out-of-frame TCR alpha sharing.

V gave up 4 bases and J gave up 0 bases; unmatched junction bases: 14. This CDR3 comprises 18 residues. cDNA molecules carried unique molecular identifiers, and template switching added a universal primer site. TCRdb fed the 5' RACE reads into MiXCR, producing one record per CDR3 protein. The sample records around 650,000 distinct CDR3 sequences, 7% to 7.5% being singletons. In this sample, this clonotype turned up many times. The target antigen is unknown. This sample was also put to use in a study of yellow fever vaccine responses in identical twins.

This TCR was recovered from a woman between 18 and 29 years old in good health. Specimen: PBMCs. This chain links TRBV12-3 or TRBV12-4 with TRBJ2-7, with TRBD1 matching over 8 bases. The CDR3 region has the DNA TGTGCCAGCAGTTCACCCAACTCGACAGGGGTGAGCTCCTACGAGCAGTACGTC. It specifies CASSSPNSTGVSSYEQYV.